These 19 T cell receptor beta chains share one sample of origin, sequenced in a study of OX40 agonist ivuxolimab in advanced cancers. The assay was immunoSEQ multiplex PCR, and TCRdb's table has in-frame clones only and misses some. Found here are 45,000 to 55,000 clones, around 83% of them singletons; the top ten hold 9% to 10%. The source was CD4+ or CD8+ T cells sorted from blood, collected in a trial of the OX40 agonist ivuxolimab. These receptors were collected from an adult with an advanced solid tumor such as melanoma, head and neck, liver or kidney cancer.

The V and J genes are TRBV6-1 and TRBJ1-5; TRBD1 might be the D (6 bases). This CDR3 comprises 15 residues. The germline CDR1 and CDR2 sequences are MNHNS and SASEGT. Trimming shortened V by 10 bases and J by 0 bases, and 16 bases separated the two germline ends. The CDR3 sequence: CATGTGQYSNQPQHF. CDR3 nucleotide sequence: TGTGCCACGGGAACAGGGCAATATAGCAATCAGCCCCAGCATTTT.

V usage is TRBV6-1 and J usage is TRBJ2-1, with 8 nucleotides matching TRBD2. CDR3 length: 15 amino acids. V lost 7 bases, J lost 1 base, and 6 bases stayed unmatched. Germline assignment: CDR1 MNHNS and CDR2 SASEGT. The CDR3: CASKIKRESYNEQFF. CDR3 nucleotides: TGTGCCAGCAAGATAAAGCGGGAGTCCTACAATGAGCAGTTCTTC.

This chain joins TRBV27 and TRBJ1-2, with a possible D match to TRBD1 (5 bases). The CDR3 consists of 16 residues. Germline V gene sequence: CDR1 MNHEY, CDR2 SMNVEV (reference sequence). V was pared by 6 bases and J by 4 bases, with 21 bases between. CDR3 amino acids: CASRPRGGLVGYGYTF. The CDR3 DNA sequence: TGTGCCAGCAGACCTAGGGGAGGGCTGGTTGGCTATGGCTACACCTTC.

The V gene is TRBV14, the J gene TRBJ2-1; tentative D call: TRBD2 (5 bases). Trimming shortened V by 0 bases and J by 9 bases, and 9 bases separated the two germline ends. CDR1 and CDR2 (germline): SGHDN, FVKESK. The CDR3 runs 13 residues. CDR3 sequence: CASSQDLAGEQFF. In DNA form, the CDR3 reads TGTGCCAGCAGCCAAGATCTGGCGGGTGAGCAGTTCTTC.

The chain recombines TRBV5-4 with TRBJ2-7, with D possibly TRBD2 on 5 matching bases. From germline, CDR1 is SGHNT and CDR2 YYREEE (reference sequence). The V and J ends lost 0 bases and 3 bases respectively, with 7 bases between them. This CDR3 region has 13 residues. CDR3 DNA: TGTGCCAGCAGCTTGGGAGGGATCTACGAGCAGTACTTC. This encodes CASSLGGIYEQYF.

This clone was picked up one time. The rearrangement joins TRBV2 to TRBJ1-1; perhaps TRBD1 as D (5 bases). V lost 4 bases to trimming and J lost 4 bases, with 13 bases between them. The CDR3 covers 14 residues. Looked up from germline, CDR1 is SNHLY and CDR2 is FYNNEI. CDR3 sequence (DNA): TGTGCCAGCAGTGCACTTCGTGGGGGCACTGAAGCTTTCTTT. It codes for CASSALRGGTEAFF.

The CDR3 loop is CASSPNSLSGRAGEQFF. The DNA for the CDR3 is TGTGCCAGCAGTCCCAACTCTTTAAGCGGGAGGGCCGGTGAGCAGTTCTTC. This chain links TRBV27 with TRBJ2-1; 10 bases fit TRBD2. V was clipped by 5 bases and J by 9 bases; unmatched bases: 16. The CDR3 runs to 17 residues. The germline CDR1 and CDR2 sequences are MNHEY and SMNVEV (reference sequence).

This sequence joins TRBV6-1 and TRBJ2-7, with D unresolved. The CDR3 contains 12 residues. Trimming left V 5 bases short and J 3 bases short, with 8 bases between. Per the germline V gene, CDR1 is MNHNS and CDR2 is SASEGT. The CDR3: CASSSELYEQYF. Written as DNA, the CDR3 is TGTGCCAGCAGTTCGGAGCTCTACGAGCAGTACTTC.

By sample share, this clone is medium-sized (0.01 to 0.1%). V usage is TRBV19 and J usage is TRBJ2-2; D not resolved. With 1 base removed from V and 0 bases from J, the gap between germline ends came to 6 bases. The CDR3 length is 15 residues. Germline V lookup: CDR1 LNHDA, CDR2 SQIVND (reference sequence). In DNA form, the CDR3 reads TGTGCCAGTAGTATAGCGCCAGCGAACACCGGGGAGCTGTTTTTT. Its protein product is CASSIAPANTGELFF.

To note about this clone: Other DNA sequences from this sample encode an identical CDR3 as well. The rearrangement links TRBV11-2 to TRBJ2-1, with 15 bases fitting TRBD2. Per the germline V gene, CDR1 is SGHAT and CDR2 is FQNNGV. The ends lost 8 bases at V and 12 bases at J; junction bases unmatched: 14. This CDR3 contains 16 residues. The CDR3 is CASERTSGRAGKGQFF. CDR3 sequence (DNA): TGTGCCAGCGAAAGGACTAGCGGGAGGGCCGGGAAGGGGCAGTTCTTC.

CDR3 DNA: TGTGCCAGCAGCTTGGCCACGGGGGACCCCTACGAGCAGTACTTC. Translation: CASSLATGDPYEQYF. This chain connects TRBV5-5 to TRBJ2-7; perhaps TRBD2 as D (6 bases). Looked up from germline, CDR1 is SGHKS and CDR2 is YYEKEE (reference sequence). The CDR3 length is 15 residues. The germline V and J ends were trimmed by 0 bases and 2 bases, with 12 bases remaining between them.

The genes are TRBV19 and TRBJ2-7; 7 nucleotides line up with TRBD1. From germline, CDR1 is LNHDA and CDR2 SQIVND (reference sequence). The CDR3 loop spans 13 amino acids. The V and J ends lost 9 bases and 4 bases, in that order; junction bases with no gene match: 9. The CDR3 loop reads CARPTGPFYEQYF. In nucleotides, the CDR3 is TGTGCCAGGCCGACAGGGCCTTTTTACGAGCAGTACTTC.

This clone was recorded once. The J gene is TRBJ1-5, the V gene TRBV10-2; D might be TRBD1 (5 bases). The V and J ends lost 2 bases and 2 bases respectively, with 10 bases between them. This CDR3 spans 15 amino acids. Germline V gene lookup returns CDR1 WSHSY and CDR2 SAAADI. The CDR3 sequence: CASSEGGAGNQPQHF. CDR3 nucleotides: TGCGCCAGCAGTGAGGGCGGGGCGGGCAATCAGCCCCAGCATTTT.

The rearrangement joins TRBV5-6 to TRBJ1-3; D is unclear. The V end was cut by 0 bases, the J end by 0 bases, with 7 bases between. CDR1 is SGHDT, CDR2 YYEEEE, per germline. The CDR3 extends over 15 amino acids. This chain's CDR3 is CASSLEISSGNTIYF. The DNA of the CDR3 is TGTGCCAGCAGCTTGGAGATCAGCTCTGGAAACACCATATATTTT.

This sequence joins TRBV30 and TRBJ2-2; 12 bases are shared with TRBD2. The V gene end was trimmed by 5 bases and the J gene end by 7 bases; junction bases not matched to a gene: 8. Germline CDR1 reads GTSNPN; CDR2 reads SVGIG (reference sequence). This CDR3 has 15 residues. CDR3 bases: TGTGCCTGGTCGGGACTAGCGGGTGTGGGCGGGGAGCTGTTTTTT. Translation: CAWSGLAGVGGELFF.

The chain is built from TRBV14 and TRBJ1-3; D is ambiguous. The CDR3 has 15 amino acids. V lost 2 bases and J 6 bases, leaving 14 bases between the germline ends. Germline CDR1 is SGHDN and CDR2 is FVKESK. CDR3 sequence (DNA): TGTGCCAGCAGCCAACGCGATCCGACTATAAACACCATATATTTT. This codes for CASSQRDPTINTIYF.

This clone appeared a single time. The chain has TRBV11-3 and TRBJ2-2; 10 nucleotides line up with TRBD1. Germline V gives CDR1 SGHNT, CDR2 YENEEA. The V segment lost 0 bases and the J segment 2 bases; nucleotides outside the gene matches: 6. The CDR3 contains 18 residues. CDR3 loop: CASSLDVRDRGNTGELFF. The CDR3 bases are TGTGCCAGCAGCTTAGACGTGCGGGACAGGGGTAACACCGGGGAGCTGTTTTTT.

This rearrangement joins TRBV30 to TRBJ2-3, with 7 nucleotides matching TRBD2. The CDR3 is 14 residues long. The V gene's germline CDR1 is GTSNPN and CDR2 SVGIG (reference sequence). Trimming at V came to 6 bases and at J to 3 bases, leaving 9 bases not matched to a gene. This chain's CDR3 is CACGLSSGTDTQYF. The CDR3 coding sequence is TGTGCCTGTGGATTAAGTAGCGGGACAGATACGCAGTATTTT.

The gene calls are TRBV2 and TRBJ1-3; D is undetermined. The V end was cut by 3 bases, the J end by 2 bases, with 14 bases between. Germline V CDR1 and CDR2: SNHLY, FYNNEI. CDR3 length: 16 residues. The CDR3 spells CASSENPVSAGNTIYF. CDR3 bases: TGTGCCAGCAGTGAGAACCCCGTTTCGGCTGGAAACACCATATATTTT.